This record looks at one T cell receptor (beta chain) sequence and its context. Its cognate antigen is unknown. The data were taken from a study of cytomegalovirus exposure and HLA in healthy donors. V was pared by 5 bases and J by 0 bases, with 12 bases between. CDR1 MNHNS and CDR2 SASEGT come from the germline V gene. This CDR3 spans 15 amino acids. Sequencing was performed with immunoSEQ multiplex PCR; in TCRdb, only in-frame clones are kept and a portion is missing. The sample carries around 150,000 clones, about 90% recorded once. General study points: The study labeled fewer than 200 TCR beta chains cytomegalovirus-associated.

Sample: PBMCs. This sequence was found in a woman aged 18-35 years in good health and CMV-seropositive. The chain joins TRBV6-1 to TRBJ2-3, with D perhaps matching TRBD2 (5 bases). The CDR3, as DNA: TGTGCCAGCAGTCGAATGGGAGCTAGCACAGATACGCAGTATTTT. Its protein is CASSRMGASTDTQYF.